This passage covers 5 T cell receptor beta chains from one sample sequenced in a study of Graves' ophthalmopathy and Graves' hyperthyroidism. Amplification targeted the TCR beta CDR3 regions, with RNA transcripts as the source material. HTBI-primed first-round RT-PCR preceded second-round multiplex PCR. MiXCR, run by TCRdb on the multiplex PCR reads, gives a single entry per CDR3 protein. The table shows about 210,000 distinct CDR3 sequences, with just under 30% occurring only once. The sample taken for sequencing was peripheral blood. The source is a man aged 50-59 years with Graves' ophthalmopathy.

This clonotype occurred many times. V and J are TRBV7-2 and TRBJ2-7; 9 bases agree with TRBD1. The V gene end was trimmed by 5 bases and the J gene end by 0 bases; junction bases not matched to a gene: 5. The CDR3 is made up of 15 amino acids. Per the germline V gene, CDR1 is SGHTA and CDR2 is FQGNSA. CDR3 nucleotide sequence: TGTGCCAGCAGCACTGGGACAGGGAGCTCCTACGAGCAGTACTTC. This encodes CASSTGTGSSYEQYF.

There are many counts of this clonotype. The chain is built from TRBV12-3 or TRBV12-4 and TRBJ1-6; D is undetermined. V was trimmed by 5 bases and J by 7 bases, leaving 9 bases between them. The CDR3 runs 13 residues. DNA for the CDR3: TGTGCCAGCAGTCCAGCACGAAATTCACCCCTCCACTTT. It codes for CASSPARNSPLHF.

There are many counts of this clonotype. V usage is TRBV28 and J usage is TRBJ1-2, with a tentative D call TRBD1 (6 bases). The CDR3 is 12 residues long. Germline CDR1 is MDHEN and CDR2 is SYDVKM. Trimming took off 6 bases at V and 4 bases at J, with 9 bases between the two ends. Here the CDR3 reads CASRTGAYGYTF. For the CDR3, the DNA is TGTGCCAGCAGGACAGGTGCCTATGGCTACACCTTC.

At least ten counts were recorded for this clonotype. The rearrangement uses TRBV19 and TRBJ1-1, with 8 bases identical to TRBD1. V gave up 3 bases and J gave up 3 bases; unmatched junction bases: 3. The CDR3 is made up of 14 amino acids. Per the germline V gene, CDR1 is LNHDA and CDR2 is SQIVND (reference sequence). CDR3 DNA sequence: TGTGCCAGTAGTATTGGACAGGGTGACACTGAAGCTTTCTTT. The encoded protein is CASSIGQGDTEAFF.

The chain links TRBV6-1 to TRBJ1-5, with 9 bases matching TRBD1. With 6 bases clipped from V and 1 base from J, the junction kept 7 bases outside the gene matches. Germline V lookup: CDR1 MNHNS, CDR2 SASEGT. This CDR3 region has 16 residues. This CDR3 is CASRRTGTGSNQPQHF. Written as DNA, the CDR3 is TGTGCCAGCAGGAGGACCGGGACAGGGAGCAATCAGCCCCAGCATTTT.